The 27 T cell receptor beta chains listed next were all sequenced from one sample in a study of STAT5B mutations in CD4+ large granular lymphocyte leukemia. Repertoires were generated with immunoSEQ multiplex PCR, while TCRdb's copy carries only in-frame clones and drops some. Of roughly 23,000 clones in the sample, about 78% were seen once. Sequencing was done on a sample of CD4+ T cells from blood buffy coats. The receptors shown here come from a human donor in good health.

DNA of the CDR3: TGTGCCAGCTCACCAACCGAGGGGGTTGAAGCTTTCTTT. Protein: CASSPTEGVEAFF. The chain recombines TRBV18 with TRBJ1-1; D might be TRBD1 (6 bases). The CDR3 runs 13 residues. V lost 2 bases, J lost 7 bases, and 11 bases lay in between. Germline-derived CDR1 and CDR2 are KGHSH and LQKENI.

In nucleotides, the CDR3 is TGTGCCAGCAGTTTATCAGGGGGCGTCGACTATGGCTACACCTTC. This gives the protein CASSLSGGVDYGYTF. The rearrangement joins TRBV28 to TRBJ1-2, with 8 bases fitting TRBD1. There are 15 residues in the CDR3. The V gene end was trimmed by 1 base and the J gene end by 3 bases; junction bases not matched to a gene: 4. Germline assignment: CDR1 MDHEN and CDR2 SYDVKM.

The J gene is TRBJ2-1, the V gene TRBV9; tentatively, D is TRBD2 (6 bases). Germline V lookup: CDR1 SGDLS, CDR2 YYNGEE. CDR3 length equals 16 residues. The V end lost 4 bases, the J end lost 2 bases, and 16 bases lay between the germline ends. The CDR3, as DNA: TGTGCCAGCAGCACATCTAGCGACAGTGCCTACAATGAGCAGTTCTTC. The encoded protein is CASSTSSDSAYNEQFF. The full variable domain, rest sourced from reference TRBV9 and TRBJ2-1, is DSGVTQTPKHLITATGQRVTLRCSPRSGDLSVYWYQQSLDQGLQFLIQYYNGEERAKGNILERFSAQQFPDLHSELNLSSLELGDSALYFCASSTSSDSAYNEQFFGPGTRLTVL.

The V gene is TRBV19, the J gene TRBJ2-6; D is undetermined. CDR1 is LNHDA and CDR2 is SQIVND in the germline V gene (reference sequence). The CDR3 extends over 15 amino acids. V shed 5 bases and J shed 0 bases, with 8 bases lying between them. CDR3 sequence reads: CASSSRYSGANVLTF. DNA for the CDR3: TGTGCCAGTAGTTCCCGTTACTCTGGGGCCAACGTCCTGACTTTC.

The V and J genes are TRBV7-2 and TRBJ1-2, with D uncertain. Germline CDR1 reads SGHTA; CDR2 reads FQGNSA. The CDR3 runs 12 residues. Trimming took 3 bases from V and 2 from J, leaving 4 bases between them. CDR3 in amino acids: CASSLLNYGYTF. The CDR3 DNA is TGTGCCAGCAGCTTGCTCAACTATGGCTACACCTTC.

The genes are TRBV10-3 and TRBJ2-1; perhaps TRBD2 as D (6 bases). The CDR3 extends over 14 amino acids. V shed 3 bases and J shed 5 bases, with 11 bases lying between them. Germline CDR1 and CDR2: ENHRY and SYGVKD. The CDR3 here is CAISEARTNNEQFF. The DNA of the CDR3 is TGTGCCATCAGTGAAGCGCGGACTAACAATGAGCAGTTCTTC.

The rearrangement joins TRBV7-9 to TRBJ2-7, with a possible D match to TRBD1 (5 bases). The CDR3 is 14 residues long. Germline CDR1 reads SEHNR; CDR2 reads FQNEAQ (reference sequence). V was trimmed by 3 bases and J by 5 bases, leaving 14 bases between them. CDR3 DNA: TGTGCCAGCAGCTTCCAACAAGGGGTCCACGAGCAGTACTTC. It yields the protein CASSFQQGVHEQYF.

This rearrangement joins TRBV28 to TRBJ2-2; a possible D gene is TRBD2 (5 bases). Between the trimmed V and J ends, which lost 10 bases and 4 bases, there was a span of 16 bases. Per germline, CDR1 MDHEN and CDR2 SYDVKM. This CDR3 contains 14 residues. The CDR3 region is CATPKGRGTGELFF. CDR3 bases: TGTGCCACCCCAAAAGGTCGGGGCACCGGGGAGCTGTTTTTT.

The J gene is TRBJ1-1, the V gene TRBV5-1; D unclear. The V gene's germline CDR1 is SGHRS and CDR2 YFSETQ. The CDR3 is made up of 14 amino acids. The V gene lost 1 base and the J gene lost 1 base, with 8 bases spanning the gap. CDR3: CASSLWSGNTEAFF. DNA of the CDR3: TGCGCCAGCAGCTTGTGGTCAGGGAACACTGAAGCTTTCTTT.

CDR3 coding DNA: TGTGCCAGTAGTATGTTCGGCAGCGGGAGGGCTGATACGCAGTATTTT. Encoded protein: CASSMFGSGRADTQYF. This rearrangement joins TRBV19 to TRBJ2-3; 10 nucleotides match TRBD2. V lost 3 bases, J lost 6 bases, and 9 bases stayed unmatched. The germline V gene has CDR1 LNHDA and CDR2 SQIVND (reference sequence). The CDR3 loop spans 16 amino acids.

The CDR3 is CASSLGGQMYNEQFF. CDR3 coding DNA: TGTGCCAGCAGCTTAGGCGGACAGATGTACAATGAGCAGTTCTTC. The J gene is TRBJ2-1, the V gene TRBV11-2; D may be TRBD1 (6 bases). Between the trimmed V and J ends, which lost 1 base and 4 bases, there was a span of 11 bases. CDR1 and CDR2 (germline): SGHAT, FQNNGV. The CDR3 covers 15 residues.

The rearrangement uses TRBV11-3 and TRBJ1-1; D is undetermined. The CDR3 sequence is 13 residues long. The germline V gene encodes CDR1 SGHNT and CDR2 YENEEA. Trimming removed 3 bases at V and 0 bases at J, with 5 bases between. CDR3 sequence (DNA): TGTGCCAGCAGCTTTTCCGTGAACACTGAAGCTTTCTTT. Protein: CASSFSVNTEAFF.

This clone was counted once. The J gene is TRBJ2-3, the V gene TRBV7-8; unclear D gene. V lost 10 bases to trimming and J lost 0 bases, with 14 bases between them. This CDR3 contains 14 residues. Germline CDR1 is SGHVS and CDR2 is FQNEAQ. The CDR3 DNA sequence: TGTGCCACCACCCCGGGCCCTAGCACAGATACGCAGTATTTT. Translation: CATTPGPSTDTQYF.

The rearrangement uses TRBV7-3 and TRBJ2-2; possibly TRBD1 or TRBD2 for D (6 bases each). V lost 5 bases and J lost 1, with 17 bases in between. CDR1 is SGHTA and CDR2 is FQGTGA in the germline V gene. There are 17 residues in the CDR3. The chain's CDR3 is CASSLPRGGLNTGELFF. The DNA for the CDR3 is TGTGCCAGCAGCCTTCCAAGAGGGGGACTGAACACCGGGGAGCTGTTTTTT.

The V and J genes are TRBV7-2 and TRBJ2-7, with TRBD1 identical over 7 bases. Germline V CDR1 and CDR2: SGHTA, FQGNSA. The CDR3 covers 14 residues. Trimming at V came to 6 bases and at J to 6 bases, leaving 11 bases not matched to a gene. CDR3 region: CASRREEGTAEQYF. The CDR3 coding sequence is TGTGCCAGCAGGCGCGAAGAAGGGACAGCCGAGCAGTACTTC.

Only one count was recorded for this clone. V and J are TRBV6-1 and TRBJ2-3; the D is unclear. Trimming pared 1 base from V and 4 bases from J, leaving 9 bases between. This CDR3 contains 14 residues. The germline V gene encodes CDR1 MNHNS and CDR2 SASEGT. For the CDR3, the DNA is TGTGCCAGCAGTGAAGGAGTTGGGCCAGATACGCAGTATTTT. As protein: CASSEGVGPDTQYF.

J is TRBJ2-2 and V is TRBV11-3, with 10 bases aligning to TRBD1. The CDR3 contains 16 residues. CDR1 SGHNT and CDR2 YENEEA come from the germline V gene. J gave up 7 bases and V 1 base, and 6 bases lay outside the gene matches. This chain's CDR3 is CASSLVGQGNGGELFF. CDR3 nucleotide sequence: TGTGCCAGCAGCTTAGTGGGACAGGGGAACGGCGGGGAGCTGTTTTTT. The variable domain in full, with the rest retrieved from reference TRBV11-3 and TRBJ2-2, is EAGVVQSPRYKIIEKKQPVAFWCNPISGHNTLYWYLQNLGQGPELLIRYENEEAVDDSQLPKDRFSAERLKGVDSTLKIQPAELGDSAVYLCASSLVGQGNGGELFFGEGSRLTVL.

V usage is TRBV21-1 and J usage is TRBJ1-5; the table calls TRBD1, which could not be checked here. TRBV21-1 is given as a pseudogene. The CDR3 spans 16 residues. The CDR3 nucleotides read TGTGCCAGCAGCCCAAGGGACAGTCTTAGCAATCAGCCCCAGCATTTT. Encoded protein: CASSPRDSLSNQPQHF.

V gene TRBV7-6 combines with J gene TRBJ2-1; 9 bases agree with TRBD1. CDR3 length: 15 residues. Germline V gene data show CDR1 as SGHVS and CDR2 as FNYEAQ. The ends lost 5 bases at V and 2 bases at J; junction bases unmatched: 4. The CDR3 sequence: CASSRGQGTYNEQFF. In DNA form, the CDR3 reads TGTGCCAGCAGCCGGGGACAGGGAACCTACAATGAGCAGTTCTTC.

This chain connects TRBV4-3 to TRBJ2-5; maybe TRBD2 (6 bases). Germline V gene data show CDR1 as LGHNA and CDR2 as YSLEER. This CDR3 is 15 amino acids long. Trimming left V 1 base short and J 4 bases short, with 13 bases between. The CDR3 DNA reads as TGCGCCAGCAGCCAAGGGGGGGTGAGGGGAGAGACCCAGTACTTC. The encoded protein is CASSQGGVRGETQYF.

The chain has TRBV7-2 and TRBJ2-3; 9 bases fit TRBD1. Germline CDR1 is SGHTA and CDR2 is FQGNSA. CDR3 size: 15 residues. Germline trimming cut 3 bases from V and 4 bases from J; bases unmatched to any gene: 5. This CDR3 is CASSLGQGDADTQYF. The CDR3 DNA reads TGTGCCAGCAGCTTGGGACAGGGTGACGCAGATACGCAGTATTTT.

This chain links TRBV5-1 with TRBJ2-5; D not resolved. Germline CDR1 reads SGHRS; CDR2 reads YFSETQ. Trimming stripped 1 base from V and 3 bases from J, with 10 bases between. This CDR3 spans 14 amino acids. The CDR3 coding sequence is TGCGCCAGCAGCTTGATTTCCCAGGAAGAGACCCAGTACTTC. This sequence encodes CASSLISQEETQYF.

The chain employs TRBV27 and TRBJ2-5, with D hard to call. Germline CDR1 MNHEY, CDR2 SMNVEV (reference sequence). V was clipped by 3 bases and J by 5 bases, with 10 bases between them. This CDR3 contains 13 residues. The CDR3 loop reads CASSFRVGETQYF. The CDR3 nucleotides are TGTGCCAGCAGTTTTAGGGTTGGCGAGACCCAGTACTTC.

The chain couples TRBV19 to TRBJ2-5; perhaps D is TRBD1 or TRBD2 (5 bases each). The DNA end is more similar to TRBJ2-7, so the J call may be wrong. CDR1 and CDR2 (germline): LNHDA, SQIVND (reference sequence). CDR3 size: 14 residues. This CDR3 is CASSDRGHSYEQYF. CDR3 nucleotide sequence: TGTGCCAGTAGTGACCGGGGCCACTCCTACGAGCAGTACTTC.

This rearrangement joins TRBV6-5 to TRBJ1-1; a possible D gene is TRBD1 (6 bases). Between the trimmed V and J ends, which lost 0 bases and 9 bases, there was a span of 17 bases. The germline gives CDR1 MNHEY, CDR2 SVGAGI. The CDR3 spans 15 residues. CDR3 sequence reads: CASSYSRGGEGQAFF. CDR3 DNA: TGTGCCAGCAGTTACTCGAGGGGGGGCGAAGGGCAAGCTTTCTTT.

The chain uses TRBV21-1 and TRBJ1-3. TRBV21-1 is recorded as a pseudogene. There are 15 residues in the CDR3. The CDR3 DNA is TGTGCCAGCAGCAAAAGGCACCTCTCTGGAAACACCATATATTTT. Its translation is CASSKRHLSGNTIYF.

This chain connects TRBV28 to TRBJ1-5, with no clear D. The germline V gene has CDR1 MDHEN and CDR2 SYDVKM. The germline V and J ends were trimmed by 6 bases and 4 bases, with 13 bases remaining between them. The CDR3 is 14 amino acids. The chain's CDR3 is CASSLIRGNQPQHF. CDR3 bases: TGTGCCAGCAGCCTGATACGAGGGAATCAGCCCCAGCATTTT.